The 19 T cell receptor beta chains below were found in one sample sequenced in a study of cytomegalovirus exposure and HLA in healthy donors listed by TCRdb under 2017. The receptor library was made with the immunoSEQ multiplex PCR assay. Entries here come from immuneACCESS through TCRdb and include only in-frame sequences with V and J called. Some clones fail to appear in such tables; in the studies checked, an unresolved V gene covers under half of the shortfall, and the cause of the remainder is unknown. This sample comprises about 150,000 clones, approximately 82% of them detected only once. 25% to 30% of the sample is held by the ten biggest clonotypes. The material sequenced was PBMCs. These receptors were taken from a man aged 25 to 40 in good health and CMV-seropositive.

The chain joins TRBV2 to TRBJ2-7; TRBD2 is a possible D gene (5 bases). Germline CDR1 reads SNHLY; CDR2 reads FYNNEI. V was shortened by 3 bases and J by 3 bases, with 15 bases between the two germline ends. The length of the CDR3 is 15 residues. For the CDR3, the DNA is TGTGCCAGCAGTGAGCCGGGCGGGCGGATCTACGAGCAGTACTTC. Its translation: CASSEPGGRIYEQYF.

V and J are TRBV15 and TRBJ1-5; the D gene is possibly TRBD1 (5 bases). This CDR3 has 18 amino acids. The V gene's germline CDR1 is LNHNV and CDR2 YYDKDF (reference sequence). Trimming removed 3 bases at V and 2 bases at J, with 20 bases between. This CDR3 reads CATSRRAGRKGGNQPQHF. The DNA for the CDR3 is TGTGCCACCAGCAGGAGGGCGGGACGCAAGGGTGGCAATCAGCCCCAGCATTTT.

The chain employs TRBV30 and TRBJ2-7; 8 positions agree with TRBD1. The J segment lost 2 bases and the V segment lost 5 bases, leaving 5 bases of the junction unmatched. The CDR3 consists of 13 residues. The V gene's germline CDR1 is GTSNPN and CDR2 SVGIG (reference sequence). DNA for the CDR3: TGTGCCTGGGGAGGGGACAGGCCCTACGAGCAGTACTTC. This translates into CAWGGDRPYEQYF.

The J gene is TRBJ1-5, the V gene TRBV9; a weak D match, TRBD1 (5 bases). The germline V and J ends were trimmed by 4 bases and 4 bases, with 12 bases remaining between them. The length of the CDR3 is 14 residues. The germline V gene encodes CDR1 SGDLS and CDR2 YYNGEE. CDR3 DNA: TGTGCCAGCAGCCAGGGAAGTCTTAATCAGCCCCAGCATTTT. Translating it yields CASSQGSLNQPQHF.

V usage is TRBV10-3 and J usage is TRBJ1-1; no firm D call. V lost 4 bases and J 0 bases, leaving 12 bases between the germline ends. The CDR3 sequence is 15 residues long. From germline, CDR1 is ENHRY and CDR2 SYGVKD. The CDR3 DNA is TGTGCCATCAGTGTCACCGGGAACCTGAACACTGAAGCTTTCTTT. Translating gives CAISVTGNLNTEAFF.

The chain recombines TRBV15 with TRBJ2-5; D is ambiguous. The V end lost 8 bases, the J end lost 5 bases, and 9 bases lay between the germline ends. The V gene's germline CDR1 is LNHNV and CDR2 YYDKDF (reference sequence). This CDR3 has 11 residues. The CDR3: CATQLRETQYF. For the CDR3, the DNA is TGTGCCACCCAATTACGGGAGACCCAGTACTTC.

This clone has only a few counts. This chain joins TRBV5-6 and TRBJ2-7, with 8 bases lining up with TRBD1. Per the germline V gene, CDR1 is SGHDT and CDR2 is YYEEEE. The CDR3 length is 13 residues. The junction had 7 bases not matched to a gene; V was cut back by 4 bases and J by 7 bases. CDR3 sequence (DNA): TGTGCCAGCAGCGCTACAGGGGGAGGTGAGCAGTACTTC. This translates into CASSATGGGEQYF.

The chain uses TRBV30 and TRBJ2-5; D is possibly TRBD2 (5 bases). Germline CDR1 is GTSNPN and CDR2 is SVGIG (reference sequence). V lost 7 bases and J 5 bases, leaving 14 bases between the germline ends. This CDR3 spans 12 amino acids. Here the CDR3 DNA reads TGTGCCTATAATATGGGCGGGGAGACCCAGTACTTC. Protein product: CAYNMGGETQYF. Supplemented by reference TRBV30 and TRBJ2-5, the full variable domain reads SQTIHQWPATLVQPVGSPLSLECTVEGTSNPNLYWYRQAAGRGLQLLFYSVGIGQISSEVPQNLSASRPQDRQFILSSKKLLLSDSGFYLCAYNMGGETQYFGPGTRLLVL.

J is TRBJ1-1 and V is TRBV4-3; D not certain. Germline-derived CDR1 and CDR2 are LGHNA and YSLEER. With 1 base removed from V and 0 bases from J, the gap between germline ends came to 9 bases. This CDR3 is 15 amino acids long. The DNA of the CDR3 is TGCGCCAGCAGCCAAGCTATGACACTGAACACTGAAGCTTTCTTT. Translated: CASSQAMTLNTEAFF.

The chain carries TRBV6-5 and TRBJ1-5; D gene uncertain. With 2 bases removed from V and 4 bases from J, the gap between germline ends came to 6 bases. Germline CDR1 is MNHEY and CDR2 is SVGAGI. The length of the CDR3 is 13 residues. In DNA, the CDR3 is TGTGCCAGCAGTTACGGCAGTAATCAGCCCCAGCATTTT. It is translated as CASSYGSNQPQHF.

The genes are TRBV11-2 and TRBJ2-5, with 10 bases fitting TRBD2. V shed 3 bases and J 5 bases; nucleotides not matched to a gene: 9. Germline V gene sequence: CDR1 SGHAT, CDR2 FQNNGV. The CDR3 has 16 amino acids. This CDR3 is CASSFPGLARGETQYF. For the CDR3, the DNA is TGTGCCAGCAGCTTCCCGGGACTAGCGCGAGGCGAGACCCAGTACTTC.

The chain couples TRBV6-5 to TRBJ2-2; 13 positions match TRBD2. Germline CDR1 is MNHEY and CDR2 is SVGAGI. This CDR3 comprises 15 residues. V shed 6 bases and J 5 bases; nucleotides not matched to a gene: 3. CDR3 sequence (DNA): TGTGCCAGCAGACTAGCGGGGGGGCAGACCGGGGAGCTGTTTTTT. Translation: CASRLAGGQTGELFF.

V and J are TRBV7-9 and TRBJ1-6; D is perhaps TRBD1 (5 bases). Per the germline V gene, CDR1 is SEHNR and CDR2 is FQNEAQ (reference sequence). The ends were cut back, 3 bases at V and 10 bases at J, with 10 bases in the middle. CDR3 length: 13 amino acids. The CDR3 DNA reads TGTGCCAGCAGCTTCGTGACAGTATCACCCCTCCACTTT. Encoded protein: CASSFVTVSPLHF.

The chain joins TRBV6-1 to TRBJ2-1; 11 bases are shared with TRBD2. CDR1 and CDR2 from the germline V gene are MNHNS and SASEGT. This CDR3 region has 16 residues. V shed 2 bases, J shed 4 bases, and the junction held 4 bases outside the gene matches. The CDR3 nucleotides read TGTGCCAGCAGTGAATTGACTAGCGGGGCATACAATGAGCAGTTCTTC. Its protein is CASSELTSGAYNEQFF.

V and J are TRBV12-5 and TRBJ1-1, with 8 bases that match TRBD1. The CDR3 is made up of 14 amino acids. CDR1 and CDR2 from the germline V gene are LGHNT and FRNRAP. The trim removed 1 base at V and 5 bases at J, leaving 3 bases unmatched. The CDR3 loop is CASGLGTGGTEAFF. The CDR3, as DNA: TGTGCTAGTGGTTTGGGAACAGGGGGGACTGAAGCTTTCTTT. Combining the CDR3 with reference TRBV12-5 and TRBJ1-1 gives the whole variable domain DARVTQTPRHKVTEMGQEVTMRCQPILGHNTVFWYRQTMMQGLELLAYFRNRAPLDDSGMPKDRFSAEMPDATLATLKIQPSEPRDSAVYFCASGLGTGGTEAFFGQGTRLTVV.

The CDR3 here is CSVREDGYTF. The CDR3 coding sequence is TGCAGCGTAAGGGAGGATGGCTACACCTTC. The V call is TRBV29-1, the J call TRBJ1-2; D is undetermined. This CDR3 spans 10 amino acids. Per germline, CDR1 SQVTM and CDR2 ANQGSEA. V dropped 6 bases and J dropped 6 bases, with 8 bases sitting between them.

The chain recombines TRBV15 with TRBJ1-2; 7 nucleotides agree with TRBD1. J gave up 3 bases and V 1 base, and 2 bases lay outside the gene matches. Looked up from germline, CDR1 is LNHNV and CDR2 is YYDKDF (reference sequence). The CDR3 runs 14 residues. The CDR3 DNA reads TGTGCCACCAGCAGAGGGGGGACAGACTATGGCTACACCTTC. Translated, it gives CATSRGGTDYGYTF.

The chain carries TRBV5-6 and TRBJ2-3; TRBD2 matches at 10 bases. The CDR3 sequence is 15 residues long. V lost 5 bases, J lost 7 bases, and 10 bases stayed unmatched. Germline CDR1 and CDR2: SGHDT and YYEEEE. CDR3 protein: CASRATGLASHTQYF. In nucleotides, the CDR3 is TGTGCCAGCAGGGCCACGGGACTAGCGTCCCATACGCAGTATTTT.

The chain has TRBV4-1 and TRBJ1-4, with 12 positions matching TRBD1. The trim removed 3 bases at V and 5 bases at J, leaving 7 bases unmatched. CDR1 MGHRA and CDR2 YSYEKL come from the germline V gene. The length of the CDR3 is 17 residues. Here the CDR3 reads CASSQSGQGAENEKLFF. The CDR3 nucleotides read TGCGCCAGCAGCCAGTCGGGACAGGGGGCCGAAAATGAAAAACTGTTTTTT.